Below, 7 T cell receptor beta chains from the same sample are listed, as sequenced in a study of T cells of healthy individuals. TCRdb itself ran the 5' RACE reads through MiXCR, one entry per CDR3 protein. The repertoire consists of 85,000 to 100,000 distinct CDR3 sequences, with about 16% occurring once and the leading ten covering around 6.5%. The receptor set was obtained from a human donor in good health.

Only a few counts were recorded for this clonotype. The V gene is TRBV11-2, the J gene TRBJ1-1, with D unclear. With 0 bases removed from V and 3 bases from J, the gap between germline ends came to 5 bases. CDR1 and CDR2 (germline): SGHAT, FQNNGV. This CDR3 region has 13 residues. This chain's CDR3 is CASSLERDTEAFF. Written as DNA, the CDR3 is TGTGCCAGCAGCTTAGAAAGGGACACTGAAGCTTTCTTT.

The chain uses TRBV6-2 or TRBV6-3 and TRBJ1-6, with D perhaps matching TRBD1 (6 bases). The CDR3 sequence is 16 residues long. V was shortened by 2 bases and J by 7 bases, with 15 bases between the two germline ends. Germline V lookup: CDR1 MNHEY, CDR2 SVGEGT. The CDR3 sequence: CASSYPRGFTNSPLHF. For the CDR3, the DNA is TGTGCCAGCAGTTACCCCAGGGGCTTCACGAATTCACCCCTCCACTTT.

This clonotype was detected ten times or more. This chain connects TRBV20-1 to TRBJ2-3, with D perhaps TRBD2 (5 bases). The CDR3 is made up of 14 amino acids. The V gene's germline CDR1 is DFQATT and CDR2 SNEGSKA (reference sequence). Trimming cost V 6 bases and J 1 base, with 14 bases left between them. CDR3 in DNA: TGCAGTGCGCGCGGGCGGGTTCGCACAGATACGCAGTATTTT. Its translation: CSARGRVRTDTQYF.

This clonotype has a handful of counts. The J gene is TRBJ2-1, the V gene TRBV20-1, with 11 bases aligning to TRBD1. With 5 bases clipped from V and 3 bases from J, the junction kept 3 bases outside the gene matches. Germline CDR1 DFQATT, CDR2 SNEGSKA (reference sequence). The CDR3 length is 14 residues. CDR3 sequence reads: CSAAGTGGYNEQFF. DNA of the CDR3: TGCAGTGCTGCCGGGACAGGGGGCTACAATGAGCAGTTCTTC.

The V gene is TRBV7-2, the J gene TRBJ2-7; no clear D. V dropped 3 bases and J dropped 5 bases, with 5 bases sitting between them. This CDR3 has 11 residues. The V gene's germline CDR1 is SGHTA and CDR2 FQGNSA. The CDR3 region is CASSFLNEQYF. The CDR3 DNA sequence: TGTGCCAGCAGCTTCCTTAACGAGCAGTACTTC.

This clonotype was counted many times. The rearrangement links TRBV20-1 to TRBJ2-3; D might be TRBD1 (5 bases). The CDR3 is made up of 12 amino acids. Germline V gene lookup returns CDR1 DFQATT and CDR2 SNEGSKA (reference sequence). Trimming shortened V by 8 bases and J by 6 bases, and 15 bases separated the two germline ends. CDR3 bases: TGCAGTTATCCAGGGTCTTCGGATACGCAGTATTTT. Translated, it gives CSYPGSSDTQYF.

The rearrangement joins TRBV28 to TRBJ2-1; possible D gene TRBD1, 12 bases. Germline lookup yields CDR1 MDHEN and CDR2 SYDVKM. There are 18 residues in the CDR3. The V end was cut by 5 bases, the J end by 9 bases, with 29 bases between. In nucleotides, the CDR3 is TGTGCCAGCAGTCCGGGGACAGGGGGCGTGCTAGCGGGAGGTGAGCAGTTCTTC. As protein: CASSPGTGGVLAGGEQFF.